The clone carrying this TCR beta chain has just one count. Its antigen is unknown. The genomic DNA of each subset was split evenly across several immunoSEQ plates. Some clones are missing from TCRdb's copy, which holds only in-frame ones; the method was immunoSEQ multiplex PCR. The table has 1.5 million to 2.5 million clones, approximately 94% seen once. CD45RO-negative CD8 cells positively selected for CCR7 made up the naive population, which excluded terminally differentiated effector memory CD45RA+ cells. The sample originates from a study of shared clonotypes between healthy human individuals. In the study overall: Each donor's CD8 memory used one plate, CD8 naive two, each CD4 subset three. Study-wide points: The sole specimen, blood, was sampled, and tissue repertoires likely differ. The expectation was that sequencing depth would affect clonotype sharing among donors.

The sequenced material came from naive CD8+ T cells sorted from blood. The clonotype originates from a man aged 18 to 29 in good health.

CDR3 sequence: CASSLDPGQGNTIYF. As DNA, the CDR3 is TGTGCCAGCAGCTTAGACCCAGGGCAAGGAAACACCATATATTTT. The chain is built from TRBV11-2 and TRBJ1-3, with a possible D match to TRBD1 (5 bases). Germline V gives CDR1 SGHAT, CDR2 FQNNGV. The CDR3 spans 15 residues. Trimming took 0 bases from V and 4 from J, leaving 10 bases between them. The entire variable domain, with the rest obtained from reference TRBV11-2 and TRBJ1-3, is as follows: EAGVAQSPRYKIIEKRQSVAFWCNPISGHATLYWYQQILGQGPKLLIQFQNNGVVDDSQLPKDRFSAERLKGVDSTLKIQPAKLEDSAVYLCASSLDPGQGNTIYFGEGSWLTVV.